This section outlines one TCR beta chain sequence together with its context. In the study's own analysis: The authors estimated nucleated cell counts from reference gene primer amplification. Using immunoSEQ multiplex PCR, the repertoire was profiled, and TCRdb retains in-frame clones only, with some absent. That table gives V, J and clone size, and the DNA gave D and trimming. The table shows 100,000 to 150,000 clones, with around 82% occurring only once. The data derive from a study of blood T cell repertoires in COVID-19. Overall study: Material from acute and convalescent COVID-19 was sourced from the United States, Italy and Spain. T cells, B-cell-depleted T cells, or PBMCs supplied cDNA or gDNA.

Trimming cost V 2 bases and J 4 bases, with 14 bases left between them. The CDR3 is 16 residues long. Germline V lookup: CDR1 MNHEY, CDR2 SVGAGI. This rearrangement joins TRBV6-5 to TRBJ2-2, with TRBD2 as a possible D gene (6 bases). The sequencing sample was made of peripheral blood. The sequence was obtained from an elderly man with active or convalescent COVID-19. The CDR3 bases are TGTGCCAGCAGTTACAGCCTAGCGATGAGCACCGGGGAGCTGTTTTTT. This gives the protein CASSYSLAMSTGELFF.